This is a list of T cell receptor beta chains from one sample in a study of graft-versus-host responses after intestinal transplantation. The antigens these receptors bind are not known. Sequenced by immunoSEQ multiplex PCR; TCRdb stores in-frame clones only, minus some. Of around 110,000 clones in the sample, about nine tenths were seen once. Here the sequenced sample was unstimulated CD4+ T cells sorted from spleen or lymph node cells, taken before intestinal transplant. The receptors originated from a human donor who received an intestinal transplant. Each CDR3 is given with its conserved first and last residue. A D gene is named only where the DNA matches it firmly. Rows give clone size only sometimes, using once, few, many, or a class for an expanded clone.

d_call	v_call	clone_size	j_call	cdr3_nt	cdr3_aa
.	TRBV7-2	.	TRBJ1-5	TGTGCCAGCAGCTTAGGCAGGAATCAGCCCCAGCATTTT	CASSLGRNQPQHF
TRBD2	TRBV20-1	.	TRBJ2-1	TGCAGTGCCCAGCGGGAGATTGAGCAGTTCTTC	CSAQREIEQFF
.	TRBV6-1	.	TRBJ1-1	TGTGCCAGCAGTGGAGCCGGGGTTGTGGAGGGAAACACTGAAGCTTTCTTT	CASSGAGVVEGNTEAFF
.	TRBV28	.	TRBJ2-5	TGTGCCAGCACGCCTTCGGGTTCCCCAGAGACCCAGTACTTC	CASTPSGSPETQYF
TRBD2	TRBV9	.	TRBJ2-7	TGTGCCAGCAGCGTAGCTCATCGGCTAGCGGGAGTCCACGAGCAGTACTTC	CASSVAHRLAGVHEQYF
.	TRBV10-3	.	TRBJ1-6	TGTGCCATCAGTGAGCGGGAGTCACCCCTCCACTTT	CAISERESPLHF
TRBD2	TRBV6-6	once	TRBJ2-7	TGTGCCAGCAGTTACTCGAGGGTAGGGGAGGGTGAGCAGTACTTC	CASSYSRVGEGEQYF
.	TRBV19	.	TRBJ1-6	TGTGCCAGTAGTATTTATGACAGAGCTTCACCCCTCCACTTT	CASSIYDRASPLHF
TRBD1	TRBV7-6	.	TRBJ2-1	TGTGCCAGCAGCCCAGGGGGTTCCTACAATGAGCAGTTCTTC	CASSPGGSYNEQFF
.	TRBV2	.	TRBJ1-3	TGTGCCAGAGGGACGGGGGGCACCATATATTTT	CARGTGGTIYF
.	TRBV29-1	.	TRBJ1-1	TGCAGCGTTGGGTTATTCAGGGACACTGAAGCTTTCTTT	CSVGLFRDTEAFF
.	TRBV28	.	TRBJ2-7	TGTGCCAGCAGTTTTCAGGGTAAGGGGCAGTACTTC	CASSFQGKGQYF
TRBD2	TRBV7-2	.	TRBJ2-7	TGTGCCAGCAGCTTAACGGGACTAGCGACAAACGAGCAGTACTTC	CASSLTGLATNEQYF
TRBD2	TRBV9	.	TRBJ2-2	TGTGCCAGCAGCCACGGACTAGCGGTGAACACCGGGGAGCTGTTTTTT	CASSHGLAVNTGELFF
TRBD2	TRBV19	.	TRBJ2-3	TGTGCCAGTAGTGACCAGCCTCTAGCGGGTAGCACAGATACGCAGTATTTT	CASSDQPLAGSTDTQYF
.	TRBV6-5	.	TRBJ1-4	TGTGCCAGCAGTTACTCTTGGGGGGGCGAAAAACTGTTTTTT	CASSYSWGGEKLFF
TRBD1	TRBV11-3	.	TRBJ1-1	TGTGCCAGCAGCTTGGGACAGGGGGGTGAAGCTTTCTTT	CASSLGQGGEAFF
TRBD2	TRBV6-6	.	TRBJ2-7	TGTGCCAGCACCTTAGCGGGGGGGAGCTCCTACGAGCAGTACTTC	CASTLAGGSSYEQYF
TRBD1	TRBV7-9	.	TRBJ1-1	TGTGCCAGCAGCCCCGGACAGGGATTGACTGAAGCTTTCTTT	CASSPGQGLTEAFF
TRBD1	TRBV18	.	TRBJ1-1	TGTGCCAGCTCACCGGGGGACAGTGAAGCTTTCTTT	CASSPGDSEAFF
.	TRBV29-1	.	TRBJ1-1	TGCAGCGTTGACCGGGGGAACACTGAAGCTTTCTTT	CSVDRGNTEAFF
.	TRBV6-5	.	TRBJ1-3	TGTGCCAGCAGTTACACCCGGTCCTCTGGAAACACCATATATTTT	CASSYTRSSGNTIYF
TRBD1	TRBV19	.	TRBJ1-2	TGTGCCAGTAGTTCCCGGGACAGGAATGGCTACACCTTC	CASSSRDRNGYTF
TRBD2	TRBV27	.	TRBJ2-7	TGTGCCAGCAGTTTTTCTAGCGGGAGCTACGAGCAGTACTTC	CASSFSSGSYEQYF
.	TRBV13	.	TRBJ2-3	TGTGCCAGCAGCTTCAACAGACGCACAGATACGCAGTATTTT	CASSFNRRTDTQYF
TRBD1	TRBV29-1	.	TRBJ2-3	TGCAGCGTTGATCGTGAGGACAGGGGCGGTGGAGATACGCAGTATTTT	CSVDREDRGGGDTQYF
.	TRBV7-2	.	TRBJ1-1	TGTGCCAGCAGCCCCTACTCCACTGAAGCTTTCTTT	CASSPYSTEAFF
TRBD1	TRBV19	.	TRBJ1-6	TGTGCCAGTAGCCGCCTAGGGACAGCTGATTCACCCCTCCACTTT	CASSRLGTADSPLHF
TRBD1	TRBV2	.	TRBJ2-5	TGTGCCAGCATAAGATCCAGGACAGGGGAGGAGACCCAGTACTTC	CASIRSRTGEETQYF
.	TRBV9	.	TRBJ2-1	TGTGCCAGCAACCAGGAGGGCCGTTACGTTGAGCAGTTCTTC	CASNQEGRYVEQFF
.	TRBV18	.	TRBJ2-3	TGTGCCAGCTCACCAGTCCAGTCCACAGATACGCAGTATTTT	CASSPVQSTDTQYF
TRBD2	TRBV7-8	.	TRBJ2-5	TGTGCCAGCACCAAGGGGGGTTTGACTAGCGGGAGGGAGGAGACCCAGTACTTC	CASTKGGLTSGREETQYF
TRBD1	TRBV5-4	.	TRBJ2-3	TGTGCCAGCAGCCTTACAGGGGCGACAGATACGCAGTATTTT	CASSLTGATDTQYF
TRBD1	TRBV6-6	few	TRBJ2-7	TGTGCCAGCAGTTACTCCGGGACAGTATACGAGCAGTACTTC	CASSYSGTVYEQYF
.	TRBV7-2	.	TRBJ1-5	TGTGCCAGCAGCTTACAGAGCGGTCAGCCCCAGCATTTT	CASSLQSGQPQHF
TRBD2	TRBV5-1	.	TRBJ2-5	TGCGCCAGCGGGAGCGGGGGGTCACAAGAGACCCAGTACTTC	CASGSGGSQETQYF
TRBD2	TRBV4-3	.	TRBJ2-3	TGCGCCAGCAGCTCCTATAGCGGGGAGGCGCAGTATTTT	CASSSYSGEAQYF
.	TRBV6-1	.	TRBJ2-3	TGTGCCAGCAGTGAAACAGGGAGTACAGATACGCAGTATTTT	CASSETGSTDTQYF
.	TRBV7-6	.	TRBJ1-5	TGTGCCAGCAGCTTGGGGGGGGGTCAGCCCCAGCATTTT	CASSLGGGQPQHF
TRBD2	TRBV7-3	.	TRBJ2-3	TGTGCCAGCAGCTTACTAGCGGGAGGAGGGGCAGATACGCAGTATTTT	CASSLLAGGGADTQYF
TRBD2	TRBV6-4	.	TRBJ2-7	TGTGCCAGCAGGGGAGGACTAGCGGGAGTTCTAATCTCCTACGAGCAGTACTTC	CASRGGLAGVLISYEQYF
TRBD2	TRBV6-5	.	TRBJ2-1	TGTGCCAGCAGTAGGGGACTAGCGTTAAATGAGCAGTTCTTC	CASSRGLALNEQFF
.	TRBV4-1	.	TRBJ1-5	TGCGCCAGCAGCCAAGACCCACCCGGGGGGAATCAGCCCCAGCATTTT	CASSQDPPGGNQPQHF
.	TRBV6-6	.	TRBJ1-2	TGTGCCAGCAGTTACGGGGCATGGCAGGACAACTATGGCTACACCTTC	CASSYGAWQDNYGYTF
TRBD2	TRBV29-1	.	TRBJ2-1	TGCAGCGTTGAAGAGGGAGGGAGAAGTTCCTACAATGAGCAGTTCTTC	CSVEEGGRSSYNEQFF
TRBD2	TRBV4-1	.	TRBJ2-1	TGCGCCAGCAGCCGAGGTCCCACGACTAGCGGATTCAATGAGCAGTTCTTC	CASSRGPTTSGFNEQFF
.	TRBV6-1	few	TRBJ2-7	TGTGCCAGCAGTGAATACGGGACACACTACGAGCAGTACTTC	CASSEYGTHYEQYF
.	TRBV27	.	TRBJ2-7	TGTGCCAGCAGTCAGCAGGGGGCGACTAGCACCTCCTACGAGCAGTACTTC	CASSQQGATSTSYEQYF
TRBD2	TRBV19	.	TRBJ2-7	TGTGCCAGTAGTATAGCGGCGGGAGATTTCTACGAGCAGTACTTC	CASSIAAGDFYEQYF
.	TRBV5-4	.	TRBJ1-2	TGTGCCAGCAGCTTGGACAGGACTAACTATGGCTACACCTTC	CASSLDRTNYGYTF
TRBD2	TRBV27	.	TRBJ2-7	TGTGCCAGCAGTCAAACTAGCGGGAGGGCCGGGGAGCAGTACTTC	CASSQTSGRAGEQYF